This T cell receptor beta chain appears in the sequencing data of a study of control samples from healthy donors and cancer patients (dated by TCRdb to the early 2020s). From the germline V gene (reference sequence), CDR1 is GTSNPN and CDR2 is SVGIG. Inclusive of the bounding cysteine and phenylalanine, the CDR3 is 15 residues long. CDR3 DNA only is kept here, 45 bases in frame from base 1. Library preparation used the immunoSEQ multiplex PCR assay. TCRdb took this table from immuneACCESS and kept in-frame rearrangements with V and J called. Such tables lack part of the clones; where checked against another copy, unresolved V genes explain under half of the gap, and the rest is unexplained. The sample data list 200,000 or so clones, and 90% to 95% of these were observed just once. The ten largest clones capture approximately 1.5% of the sample. As for this clone: Its antigen has not been determined. Qualities for individual bases were not recorded, and no much larger clone is one base off.

The TCR originated in a man in his fifties or sixties in good health. Recombination joined TRBV30 with TRBJ1-2, with 8 bases in between that match TRBD1. Sequenced sample: blood. The bases read TGTGCTCCACCCCCCAGGACAGGGCGATGCTATGGCTACACCTTC. Its product reads: CAPPPRTGRCYGYTF.